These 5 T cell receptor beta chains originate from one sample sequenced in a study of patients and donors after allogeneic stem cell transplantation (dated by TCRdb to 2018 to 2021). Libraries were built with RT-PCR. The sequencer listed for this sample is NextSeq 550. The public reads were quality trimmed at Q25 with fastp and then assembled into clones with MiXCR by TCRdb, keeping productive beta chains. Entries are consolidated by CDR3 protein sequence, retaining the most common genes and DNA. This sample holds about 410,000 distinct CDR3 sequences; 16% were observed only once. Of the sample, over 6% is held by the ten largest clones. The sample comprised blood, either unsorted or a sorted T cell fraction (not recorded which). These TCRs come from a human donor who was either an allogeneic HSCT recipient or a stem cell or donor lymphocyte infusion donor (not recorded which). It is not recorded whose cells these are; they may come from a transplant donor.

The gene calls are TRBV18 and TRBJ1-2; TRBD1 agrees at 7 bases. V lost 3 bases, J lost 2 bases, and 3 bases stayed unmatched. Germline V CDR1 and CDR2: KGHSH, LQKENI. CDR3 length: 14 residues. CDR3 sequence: CASSPGTENYGYTF. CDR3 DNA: TGTGCCAGCTCACCCGGGACAGAGAACTATGGCTACACCTTC.

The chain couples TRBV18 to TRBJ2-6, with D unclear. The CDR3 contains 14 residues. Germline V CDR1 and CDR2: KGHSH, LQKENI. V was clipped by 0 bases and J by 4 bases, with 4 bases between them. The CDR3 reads CASSPPWGANVLTF. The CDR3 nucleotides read TGTGCCAGCTCACCACCGTGGGGGGCCAACGTCCTGACTTTC. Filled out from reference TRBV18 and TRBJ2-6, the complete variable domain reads NAGVMQNPRHLVRRRGQEARLRCSPMKGHSHVYWYRQLPEEGLKFMVYLQKENIIDESGMPKERFSAEFPKEGPSILRIQQVVRGDSAAYFCASSPPWGANVLTFGAGSRLTVL.

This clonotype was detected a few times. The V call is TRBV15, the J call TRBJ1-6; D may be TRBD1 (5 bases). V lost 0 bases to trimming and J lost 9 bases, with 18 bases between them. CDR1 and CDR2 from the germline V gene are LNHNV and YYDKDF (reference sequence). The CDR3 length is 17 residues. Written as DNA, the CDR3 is TGTGCCACCAGCAGAGATAAGGGGCCGGTTTCCGCTTCACCCCTCCACTTT. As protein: CATSRDKGPVSASPLHF.

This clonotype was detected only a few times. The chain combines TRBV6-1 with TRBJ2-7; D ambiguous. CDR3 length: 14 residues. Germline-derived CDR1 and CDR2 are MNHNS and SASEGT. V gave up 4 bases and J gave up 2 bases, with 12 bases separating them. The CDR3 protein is CASSGVGSPYEQYF. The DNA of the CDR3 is TGTGCCAGCAGTGGCGTGGGTAGTCCCTACGAGCAGTACTTC.

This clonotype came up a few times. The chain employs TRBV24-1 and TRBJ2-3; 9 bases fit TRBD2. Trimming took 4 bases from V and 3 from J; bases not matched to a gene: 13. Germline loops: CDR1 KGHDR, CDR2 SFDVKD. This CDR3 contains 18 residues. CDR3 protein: CATSEPSGGGGATDTQYF. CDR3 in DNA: TGTGCCACCAGTGAACCCTCCGGGGGCGGGGGGGCAACAGATACGCAGTATTTT.